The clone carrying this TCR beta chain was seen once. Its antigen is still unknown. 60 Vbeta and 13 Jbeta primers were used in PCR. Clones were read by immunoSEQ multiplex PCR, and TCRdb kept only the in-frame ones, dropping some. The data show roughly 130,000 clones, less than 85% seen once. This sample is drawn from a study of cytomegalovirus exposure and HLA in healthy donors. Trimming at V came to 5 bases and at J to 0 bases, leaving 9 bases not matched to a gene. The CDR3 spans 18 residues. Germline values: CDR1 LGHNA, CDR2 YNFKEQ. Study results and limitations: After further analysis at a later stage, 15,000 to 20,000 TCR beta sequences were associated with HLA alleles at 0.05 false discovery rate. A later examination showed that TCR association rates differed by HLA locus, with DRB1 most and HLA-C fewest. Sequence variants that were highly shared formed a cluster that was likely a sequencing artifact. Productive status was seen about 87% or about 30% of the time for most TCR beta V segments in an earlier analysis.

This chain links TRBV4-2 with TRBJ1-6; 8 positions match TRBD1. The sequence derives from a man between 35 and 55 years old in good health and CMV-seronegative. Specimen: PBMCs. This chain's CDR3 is CASSGRDRTSSYNSPLHF. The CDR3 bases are TGTGCCAGCAGCGGCCGGGACAGGACTAGCTCCTATAATTCACCCCTCCACTTT.